These 18 T cell receptor beta chains were sequenced from one sample in a study of PD-1 blockade in classical Hodgkin lymphoma. Each patient's relapse followed autologous stem cell transplantation, and brentuximab vedotin exposure varied. Measured with immunoSEQ multiplex PCR; TCRdb has only the in-frame clones, and not every one. The table records approximately 11,000 clones, over 70% of them present only once. This specimen was peripheral blood mononuclear cells (PBMCs), taken at baseline. Every receptor here comes from a human donor with classical Hodgkin lymphoma.

The chain recombines TRBV6-4 with TRBJ2-7, with TRBD1 matching 7 bases. Germline trimming cut 6 bases from V and 0 bases from J; bases unmatched to any gene: 2. The V gene's germline CDR1 is MRHNA and CDR2 SNTAGT. CDR3 length equals 13 residues. CDR3 sequence: CASRTGSSYEQYF. The CDR3 DNA reads as TGTGCCAGCAGGACAGGGAGCTCCTACGAGCAGTACTTC.

CDR3 sequence: CASSPPNTFGNQPQHF. The CDR3 coding sequence is TGTGCCAGCAGTCCCCCAAACACGTTTGGCAATCAGCCCCAGCATTTT. The V call is TRBV2, the J call TRBJ1-5; unclear D gene. V gave up 5 bases and J gave up 2 bases, with 16 bases separating them. Germline CDR1 reads SNHLY; CDR2 reads FYNNEI. There are 16 residues in the CDR3.

The chain has TRBV6-5 and TRBJ2-3; TRBD2 matches at 11 bases. The V segment lost 2 bases and the J segment 5 bases; nucleotides outside the gene matches: 3. Germline V gene sequence: CDR1 MNHEY, CDR2 SVGAGI. CDR3 length: 15 residues. The CDR3 DNA sequence: TGTGCCAGCAGTTACGGGACTAGCGGCTTAGATACGCAGTATTTT. Translation gives CASSYGTSGLDTQYF.

The J gene is TRBJ2-2, the V gene TRBV11-2; a weak D match, TRBD1 (6 bases). The CDR3 runs 14 residues. The V gene lost 5 bases and the J gene lost 2 bases, with 9 bases spanning the gap. Germline V gene sequence: CDR1 SGHAT, CDR2 FQNNGV. The CDR3: CASSLGTNTGELFF. Here the CDR3 DNA reads TGTGCCAGCAGCCTCGGGACAAACACCGGGGAGCTGTTTTTT.

The chain carries TRBV18 and TRBJ2-1; D remains ambiguous. Germline V gene data show CDR1 as KGHSH and CDR2 as LQKENI. There are 13 residues in the CDR3. V was cut by 5 bases and J by 12 bases, with 17 bases left in between. The CDR3 coding sequence is TGTGCCAGCTCAGCCGAAATAAAAGTCGGGCAGTTCTTC. This sequence encodes CASSAEIKVGQFF.

The chain uses TRBV7-9 and TRBJ2-2; D unresolved. Trimming left V 6 bases short and J 8 bases short, with 7 bases between. Germline CDR1 is SEHNR and CDR2 is FQNEAQ (reference sequence). There are 11 residues in the CDR3. For the CDR3, the DNA is TGTGCCAGCAGTGTGCGGGGGGAGCTGTTTTTT. This sequence encodes CASSVRGELFF.

The chain recombines TRBV28 with TRBJ1-5; D is unresolved. Deletions cut 5 bases from V and 7 bases from J, with 9 bases between. Looked up from germline, CDR1 is MDHEN and CDR2 is SYDVKM. The CDR3 is 12 residues long. The CDR3 loop reads CASSTVGQPQHF. The CDR3 DNA is TGTGCCAGCAGTACGGTGGGGCAGCCCCAGCATTTT.

The chain couples TRBV29-1 to TRBJ1-5; possibly TRBD1 for D (5 bases). The CDR3 has 12 residues. Germline values: CDR1 SQVTM, CDR2 ANQGSEA. Trimming left V 6 bases short and J 8 bases short, with 14 bases between. In nucleotides, the CDR3 is TGCAGCGTGGCAGGGACCTCAGAGCCCCAGCATTTT. Its translation is CSVAGTSEPQHF.

The J gene is TRBJ2-2, the V gene TRBV28, with TRBD2 matching 11 bases. V shed 0 bases and J 6 bases; nucleotides not matched to a gene: 6. The CDR3 runs 17 residues. Germline loops: CDR1 MDHEN, CDR2 SYDVKM. This chain's CDR3 is CASSLWRLAGGPGELFF. In DNA, the CDR3 is TGTGCCAGCAGTTTATGGAGGCTAGCGGGAGGCCCCGGGGAGCTGTTTTTT.

The gene calls are TRBV19 and TRBJ1-2, with no clear D. V was cut by 1 base and J by 4 bases, with 13 bases left in between. This CDR3 spans 15 amino acids. Germline assignment: CDR1 LNHDA and CDR2 SQIVND (reference sequence). CDR3 in amino acids: CASSIAARGGYGYTF. The CDR3 DNA reads TGTGCCAGTAGTATAGCCGCGCGGGGAGGCTATGGCTACACCTTC.

This chain joins TRBV4-1 and TRBJ1-6, with unresolved D. Germline V CDR1 and CDR2: MGHRA, YSYEKL. The V and J ends lost 2 bases and 13 bases respectively, with 21 bases between them. The CDR3 runs to 16 residues. Here the CDR3 reads CASSQLYDNRRNPLHF. CDR3 bases: TGCGCCAGCAGCCAACTCTACGATAACAGACGGAATCCCCTCCACTTT.

This sequence joins TRBV18 and TRBJ1-5; 8 bases agree with TRBD1. Germline V gives CDR1 KGHSH, CDR2 LQKENI. This CDR3 region has 15 residues. J gave up 6 bases and V 4 bases, and 8 bases lay outside the gene matches. CDR3: CASSRQGYGGQPQHF. As DNA, the CDR3 is TGTGCCAGCTCACGACAGGGGTATGGCGGTCAGCCCCAGCATTTT.

By share of the sample, this clone is medium-sized. This sequence joins TRBV2 and TRBJ1-1, with D hard to call. The V gene lost 3 bases and the J gene lost 0 bases, with 11 bases spanning the gap. The CDR3 has 15 residues. Germline assignment: CDR1 SNHLY and CDR2 FYNNEI. The CDR3 region is CASSDRQVLNTEAFF. CDR3 nucleotide sequence: TGTGCCAGCAGTGATCGGCAGGTCTTGAACACTGAAGCTTTCTTT.

To note about this clone: The junction does not match germline at one end; this may be a read error. The genes are TRBV30 and TRBJ1-4; no definite D call. The CDR3 consists of 15 residues. Per germline, CDR1 GTSNPN and CDR2 SVGIG (reference sequence). The CDR3 DNA reads as TGTGCCTGGAGTCCCGGTTTGGGATTTGACACTGCTAACACCTTT. Translating gives CAWSPGLGFDTANTF.

The chain uses TRBV4-1 and TRBJ2-1; D remains unclear. Germline CDR1 and CDR2: MGHRA and YSYEKL. The CDR3 covers 15 residues. Trimming took off 2 bases at V and 8 bases at J, with 16 bases between the two ends. The CDR3, as DNA: TGCGCCAGCAGCCAATGGTCCGGTCCGGTTTATGAGCAGTTCTTC. As protein: CASSQWSGPVYEQFF.

In its sample, this clone was seen a few times. The chain uses TRBV5-1 and TRBJ2-7, with 9 positions matching TRBD1. V trimming: 7 bases; J trimming: 6 bases; junction bases outside the gene matches: 5. The CDR3 is 12 amino acids. In germline, CDR1 is SGHRS, CDR2 YFSETQ. Here the CDR3 reads CASRDREVEQYF. CDR3 DNA sequence: TGCGCCAGCCGGGACAGGGAGGTCGAGCAGTACTTC. Looking up the rest from reference TRBV5-1 and TRBJ2-7 gives the full variable domain: KAGVTQTPRYLIKTRGQQVTLSCSPISGHRSVSWYQQTPGQGLQFLFEYFSETQRNKGNFPGRFSGRQFSNSRSEMNVSTLELGDSALYLCASRDREVEQYFGPGTRLTVT.

This clone was observed a single time. This sequence joins TRBV4-3 and TRBJ1-1; no firm D call. Trimming left V 1 base short and J 9 bases short, with 9 bases between. From germline, CDR1 is LGHNA and CDR2 YSLEER. The CDR3 is 12 residues long. This CDR3 reads CASSQGELKAFF. In DNA form, the CDR3 reads TGCGCCAGCAGCCAAGGGGAATTGAAAGCTTTCTTT.

The chain employs TRBV14 and TRBJ2-3; 9 bases line up with TRBD2. The J segment lost 4 bases and the V segment lost 4 bases, leaving 9 bases of the junction unmatched. CDR1 is SGHDN and CDR2 is FVKESK in the germline V gene. This CDR3 spans 16 amino acids. CDR3 coding DNA: TGTGCCAGCAGCCGCACGACTAGCGGAGTAGCAGATACGCAGTATTTT. Amino acids: CASSRTTSGVADTQYF.